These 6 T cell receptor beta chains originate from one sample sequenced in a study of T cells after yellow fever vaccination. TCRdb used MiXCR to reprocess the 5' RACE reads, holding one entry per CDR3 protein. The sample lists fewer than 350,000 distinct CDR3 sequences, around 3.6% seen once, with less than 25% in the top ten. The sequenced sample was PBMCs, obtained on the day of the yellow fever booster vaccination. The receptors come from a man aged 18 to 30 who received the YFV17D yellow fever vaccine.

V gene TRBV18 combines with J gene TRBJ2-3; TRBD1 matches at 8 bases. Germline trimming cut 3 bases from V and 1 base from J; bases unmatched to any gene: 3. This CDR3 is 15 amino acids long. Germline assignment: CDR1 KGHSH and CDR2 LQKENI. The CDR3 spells CASSPATGGTDTQYF. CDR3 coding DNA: TGTGCCAGCTCACCGGCGACAGGGGGCACAGATACGCAGTATTTT.

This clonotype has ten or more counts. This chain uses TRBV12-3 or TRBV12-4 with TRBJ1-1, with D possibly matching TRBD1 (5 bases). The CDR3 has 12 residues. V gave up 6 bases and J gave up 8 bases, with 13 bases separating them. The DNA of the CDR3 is TGTGCCAGCAGCACGGGGGGGGGAGAAGCTTTCTTT. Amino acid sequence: CASSTGGGEAFF.

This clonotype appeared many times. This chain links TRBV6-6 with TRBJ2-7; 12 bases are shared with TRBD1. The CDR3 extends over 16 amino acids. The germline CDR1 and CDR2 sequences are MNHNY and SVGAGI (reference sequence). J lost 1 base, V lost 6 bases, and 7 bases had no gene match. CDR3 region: CASSLPGQGASYEQYF. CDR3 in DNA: TGTGCCAGCAGCCTCCCGGGACAGGGGGCTTCCTACGAGCAGTACTTC.

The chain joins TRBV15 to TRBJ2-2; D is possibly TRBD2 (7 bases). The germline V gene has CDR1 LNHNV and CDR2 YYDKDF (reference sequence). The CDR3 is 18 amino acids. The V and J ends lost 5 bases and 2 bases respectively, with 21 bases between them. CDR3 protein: CATSSNLGGRLNTGELFF. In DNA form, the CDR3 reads TGTGCCACCAGCTCGAATTTGGGGGGGCGACTTAACACCGGGGAGCTGTTTTTT. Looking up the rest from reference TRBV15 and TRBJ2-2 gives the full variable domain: DAMVIQNPRYQVTQFGKPVTLSCSQTLNHNVMYWYQQKSSQAPKLLFHYYDKDFNNEADTPDNFQSRRPNTSFCFLDIRSPGLGDTAMYLCATSSNLGGRLNTGELFFGEGSRLTVL.

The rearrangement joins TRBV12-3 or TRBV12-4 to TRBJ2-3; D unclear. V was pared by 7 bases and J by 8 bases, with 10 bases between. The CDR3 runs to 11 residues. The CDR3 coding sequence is TGTGCCAGCACCCTTGTGGGTACGCAGTATTTT. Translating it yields CASTLVGTQYF.

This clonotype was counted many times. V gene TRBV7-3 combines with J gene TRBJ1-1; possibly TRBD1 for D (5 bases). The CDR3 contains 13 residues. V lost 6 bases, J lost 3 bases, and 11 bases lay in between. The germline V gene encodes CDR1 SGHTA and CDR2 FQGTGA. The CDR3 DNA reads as TGTGCCAGCAGGAAGTTAGGGGACACTGAAGCTTTCTTT. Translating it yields CASRKLGDTEAFF.